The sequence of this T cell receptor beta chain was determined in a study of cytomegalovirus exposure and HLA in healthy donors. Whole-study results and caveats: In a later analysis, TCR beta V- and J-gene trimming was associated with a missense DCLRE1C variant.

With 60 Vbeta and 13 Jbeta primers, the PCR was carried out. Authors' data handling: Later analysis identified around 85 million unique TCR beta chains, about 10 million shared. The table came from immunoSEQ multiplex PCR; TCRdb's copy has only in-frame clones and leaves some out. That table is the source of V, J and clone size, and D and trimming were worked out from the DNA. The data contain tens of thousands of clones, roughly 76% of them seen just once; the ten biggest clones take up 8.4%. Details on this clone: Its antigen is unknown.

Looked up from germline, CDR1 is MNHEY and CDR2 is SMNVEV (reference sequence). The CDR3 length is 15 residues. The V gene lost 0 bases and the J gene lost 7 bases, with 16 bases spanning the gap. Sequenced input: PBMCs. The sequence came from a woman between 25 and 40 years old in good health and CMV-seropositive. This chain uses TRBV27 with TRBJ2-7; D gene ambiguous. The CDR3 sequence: CASSLSTHRKLEQYF. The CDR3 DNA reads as TGTGCCAGCAGTTTATCCACTCACCGAAAGTTAGAGCAGTACTTC.